This T cell receptor beta chain was identified in a study of cytomegalovirus exposure and HLA in healthy donors. Study-wide points: In a later analysis, compared with equally common non-associated chains, HLA-associated beta chains were more expanded. Some segments of the V type, notably TRBV6-2 and TRBV6-3, were excluded as indistinguishable.

Note on this clone: Its antigen is still unknown.

Amplification used 60 Vbeta primers and 13 Jbeta primers. Clones were sequenced by immunoSEQ multiplex PCR, and TCRdb holds only the in-frame ones, with some missing. This repertoire shows approximately 150,000 clones, 79% found once; its top ten account for under 8%. CDR1 is MNHEY and CDR2 is SMNVEV in the germline V gene (reference sequence). The V end lost 5 bases, the J end lost 2 bases, and 9 bases lay between the germline ends. The CDR3 extends over 13 amino acids. The source of this sequence is a man aged 45-60 years in good health and CMV-seropositive. The sequenced material came from PBMCs. This chain connects TRBV27 to TRBJ2-5; possible D gene TRBD2, 6 bases. DNA for the CDR3: TGTGCCAGCAGTCCAGGACTACAAGAGACCCAGTACTTC. It translates to CASSPGLQETQYF.